This TCR beta chain was observed in a study of shared clonotypes between healthy human individuals. This clone is a singleton in its sample. As defined, naive CD8 cells were CD45RO-negative and positively selected for CCR7, with terminally differentiated effector memory CD45RA+ cells excluded. The table came from immunoSEQ multiplex PCR; TCRdb's copy has only in-frame clones and leaves some out. The sample includes around 550,000 clones, 85% to 95% of them seen just once. Germline loops: CDR1 MDHEN, CDR2 SYDVKM. CDR3 length: 12 amino acids. This chain joins TRBV28 and TRBJ2-5; D unresolved. Near its end, the DNA agrees better with TRBJ2-7, so the J call may be wrong. Input material: naive CD8+ T cells sorted from blood. The TCR sequence derives from a woman in her 30s in good health. The CDR3 DNA reads as TGTGCCAGCAGTTTAGTGAATGACGAGCAGTACTTC. It yields the protein CASSLVNDEQYF.